This note documents a single T cell receptor beta chain sequence. Its antigen target is currently unknown. Per-base quality was not reported, and no clone a single base away is much larger than it. The sample comes from a study of cytomegalovirus exposure and HLA in healthy donors (TCRdb year 2017). Looking at the study overall: An earlier analysis of some 600 of the donors reported 250 to 350 Gb of sequence data and 95 million to 130 million unique TCR beta sequences obtained from about 200 million T cells. An early release that covered about 640 HLA-typed donors contained approximately 290 gigabases of sequencing data and 85 million to 100 million unique TCR sequences. Of the 300 to 450 genotyped donors, less than 90% were placed in the genetic ancestry cluster associated with self-reported Caucasian donors. The study aimed to test whether cataloging public T cell receptors could reveal signatures of past pathogen exposure. The T cell repertoires of several hundred subjects were profiled by immunosequencing and related to cytomegalovirus serostatus. Besides the first cohort of about 730 subjects, a separate validation cohort made up of some 110 different subjects was used. To predict cytomegalovirus infection status, the study brought together high-throughput TCR immunosequencing, statistical association of individual TCRs with disease status, and machine learning. A later analysis re-examined previously published TCR beta repertoires from more than 600 donors and added high-resolution HLA genotyping to investigate patterns of TCR occurrence. The later analysis used no new phenotypic data to find candidate immune exposures, relying instead on TCR beta sequences and their occurrence across donors. To decide whether each TCR beta V gene segment behaved as functional or pseudogenic, an earlier analysis of some 580 of the donors relied on high-throughput TCR beta sequencing. Donor age, sex, ethnicity and CMV serostatus were collected together with the repertoire data. A later genetic analysis took genome-wide SNP genotypes for about three fifths of the 666 donors and used that subset as a discovery cohort. All discovery cohort repertoires had been generated on a single sequencing platform. HLA typing included class I and class II loci at four-digit resolution. Typing coverage varied by locus: about 620-630 donors for A, B, C, DRB1 and DQB1; approximately 560 for DQA1; 600 to 610 for DPA1; around 490 for DPB1. Several DR-DQ haplotypes were handled as single units for association and clustering because linkage in the cohort was strong. Among around 400 genotyped donors of the cohort, an average of about 240,000 unique TCR beta nucleotide sequences was sequenced per donor, of which about 18% were non-productive.

The cohort was made up of approximately 700 healthy bone marrow donors. Cohort members were all nominally healthy when sampled, although unrecorded immune exposures were likely present. The donor tested CMV seropositive and was one of the 289 seropositive cohort members. Each donor provided a peripheral blood sample, and peripheral blood mononuclear cells were used for TCR beta sequencing. The Qiagen DNeasy Blood Extraction Kit was used to extract genomic DNA from the blood cell samples. Library preparation used the immunoSEQ multiplex PCR assay. For the multiplex PCR, a mixture combining 60 forward primers for TCR Vbeta segments and 13 reverse primers for TCR Jbeta segments was used. The CDR3 region of rearranged TCR beta genes was amplified from genomic DNA by a multiplex PCR assay. On the Illumina HiSeq System, the amplified TCR beta libraries were sequenced as 87-base-pair reads. The source study handled its data this way. A later analysis tallied some 79 million unique TCR beta chains across the 700 or so repertoires, and about 12 million of those chains were shared by two or more donors. Raw reads were error-corrected and collapsed into unique sequences with a nearest-neighbor algorithm that merged closely related sequences to remove PCR and sequencing errors. To assign V, D and J gene segments, CDR3 sequences were aligned to IMGT reference sequences. For a sequence to be retained, at least a six-nucleotide match to both a V gene segment and a J gene segment was required. A rearrangement counted as productive if the CDR3 had no stop codons and remained in frame with V and J, and every other rearrangement counted as non-productive. Following IMGT convention, CDR3 was defined as the stretch from the second conserved V-encoded cysteine up to the conserved J-encoded phenylalanine. The earlier analysis of some 600 of the donors excluded sequences that lacked an unambiguous match to a single V gene segment. An earlier analysis of 550 to 650 of the donors classified V segments as functional when productive rearrangements were above 56.7% and as segregating when the standard deviation between donors was above 5%. A statistical classification framework was developed to diagnose cytomegalovirus status using the catalog of TCR beta chain sequences. V and J gene assignment, in a later analysis, came from comparing TCR nucleotide sequences with IMGT/GENE-DB human TR gene sequences. A later analysis assigned CDR3 sequences and most-parsimonious VDJ recombination scenarios with the TCRdist pipeline. In a later analysis, every TCR beta chain was defined by the combination of its CDR3 amino acid sequence and its V-gene family, and reads without a unique V-gene family were dropped. As a way to deal with suspected cross-contamination and a sequencing artifact, a later analysis dropped under 600 nucleotide sequences that were highly shared and had low generation probability. For each public chain, a later analysis derived a clonal expansion index from normalized ranks of inferred template counts within each repertoire. Generation probabilities in a later analysis came from a VDJ recombination model fitted to out-of-frame rearrangements, and those results were checked against IGoR. A later analysis scored TCR-TCR, TCR-HLA and TCR-CMV co-occurrence with hypergeometric tests, applying a repertoire-size bias correction to TCR pairs. False discovery rates were estimated in a later analysis by permuting HLA or CMV assignments 20 times. A later analysis grouped co-occurring TCRs with DBSCAN, adding TCRdist sequence similarity when clustering within HLA-allele-positive subsets. Repertoires with fewer than 30,000 or more than 120,000 public chains, plus five repertoires with anomalous nucleotide sharing, were excluded from co-occurrence clustering. In TCRdb, the immuneACCESS table is reduced to in-frame sequences with V and J assigned. These tables do not hold every clone; where another copy was compared, an unresolved V gene accounts for under half, and the others remain unexplained. V, J and clone size are those of that table, while D and trimming were read from the DNA. Present in this sample are tens of thousands of clones, roughly 67% of which were seen just once. 5.9% of the sample is held by the ten biggest clonotypes.

Findings and caveats that apply to the study as a whole: A further reported finding was that TCR beta sequences accurately predicted the HLA-A and HLA-B alleles for most subjects in the first cohort. V-gene and J-gene trimming of TCR beta chains was associated with a missense DCLRE1C variant in a later genetic analysis, and the association was replicated in an independent cohort. The only immune exposure information available for the cohort was CMV serostatus. When HLA alleles, especially DR and DQ, strongly co-occurred, TCR associations were difficult to assign to individual alleles. A total of 150 to 200 TCR beta chains were listed by the study as associated with cytomegalovirus. A later analysis found that most CMV-associated TCR beta chains appeared HLA-restricted, with HLA associations seemingly driven largely by CMV exposure. In vitro tests confirmed that three of the cytomegalovirus-associated TCR beta chains recognize cytomegalovirus antigens. The 87-base-pair reads could not distinguish some IMGT-functional V segments, including TRBV6-2 and TRBV6-3, so those segments were excluded. The classifier was reported to diagnose cytomegalovirus status with high specificity and sensitivity in both the original cohort and the validation cohort. Because some donors lacked HLA typing at each locus, the association tests relied only on the typed subset. Because counts were too low, around 18 rarely observed V segments, including chromosome 9 orphons, were left out of the earlier analysis of approximately 500 of the donors. Most TCR sequences were observed very rarely across donors, whereas some public TCRs were present in many individuals. According to a later analysis, TCR association rates differed among HLA loci, with DRB1 alleles showing the most associated TCRs and HLA-C alleles showing the fewest. A cluster of highly shared sequence variants was judged likely to be a technical artifact of the sequencing pipeline. The presence/absence analyses assumed that sequencing depth was roughly uniform across donors, and that assumption may not be true. A later analysis found that HLA-associated TCR beta chains were more clonally expanded and had lower generation probabilities than equally common non-associated chains. In this cohort, only TCR beta chains were sequenced, and detectable features were limited by the absence of alpha or paired-chain data. The authors suggested that the approach could potentially be generalized to other disease states and immunological phenotypes. Correlated functional status among segregating V segments might be attributable to linkage disequilibrium, but an unknown experimental factor could not be ruled out. In an earlier analysis of 500 to 650 of the donors, most TCR beta V segments appeared in productive rearrangements about 87% or about 30% of the time, broadly matching IMGT annotations. In a later analysis, several top co-occurrence clusters were reported to appear linked to parvovirus B19, influenza, CMV and Epstein-Barr virus. According to a later genetic analysis, donors in an Asian-associated ancestry cluster had fewer N-insertions in productive TCRs than the approximately 610-donor mean. Specific HLA alleles were associated with 18,000 or so TCR beta sequences at a false discovery rate of 0.05 in a later analysis.

The CDR3 holds 15 amino acids from the cysteine to the phenylalanine. The entry retains the CDR3 DNA only, 45 bases that are in frame from base 1. In the germline V gene, CDR1 corresponds to SQVTM and CDR2 to ANQGSEA. A distance of 14 bases separates the germline ends of V and J, which lose 0 bases and 4 bases respectively. The chain couples TRBV29-1 to TRBJ2-3; the D gene is possibly TRBD1, with 6 bases matching. This receptor was taken from a boy aged 5-17 years in good health and CMV-seropositive. Sequencing was carried out using PBMCs. The CDR3 loop reads CSVEDFYRVADTQYF. The bases are TGCAGCGTTGAAGATTTCTACAGGGTGGCAGATACGCAGTATTTT.